The 21 T cell receptor beta chains given below trace back to one sample, sequenced in a study of T cell responses to AZD1222 COVID-19 vaccine. Libraries were prepared by immunoSEQ multiplex PCR; TCRdb keeps only in-frame clonotypes and omits some of them. Among about 110,000 clones listed, more than 75% were seen once. The specimen was peripheral blood, collected on day 0 of AZD1222 vaccination. These receptors were taken from an adult in good health.

The chain links TRBV6-5 to TRBJ2-2; 7 bases agree with TRBD1. Germline CDR1 reads MNHEY; CDR2 reads SVGAGI. This CDR3 has 15 residues. V gave up 5 bases and J gave up 9 bases; unmatched junction bases: 12. CDR3 loop: CASSTIETGSRELFF. The CDR3 DNA is TGTGCCAGCAGTACCATTGAGACAGGGAGCCGGGAGCTGTTTTTT.

A remark on this clone: Other nucleotide sequences from this sample produce the same CDR3. The chain joins TRBV9 to TRBJ2-6; D ambiguous. The CDR3 is 14 amino acids. The V gene lost 4 bases and the J gene lost 1 base, with 6 bases spanning the gap. Germline V CDR1 and CDR2: SGDLS, YYNGEE. CDR3 in DNA: TGTGCCAGCAGCCCCCCGTCTGGGGCCAACGTCCTGACTTTC. Residues: CASSPPSGANVLTF.

In the case of this clone: Distinct nucleotide sequences in the sample also encode this CDR3. V usage is TRBV29-1 and J usage is TRBJ2-7; TRBD2 aligns across 14 bases. Germline CDR1 is SQVTM and CDR2 is ANQGSEA. This CDR3 is 13 amino acids long. V lost 7 bases, J lost 4 bases, and 3 bases stayed unmatched. CDR3 amino acids: CSAGTSGSYEQYF. The CDR3 DNA is TGCAGCGCTGGGACTAGCGGGAGTTACGAGCAGTACTTC.

The rearrangement joins TRBV6-5 to TRBJ1-1; 8 nucleotides match TRBD1. Germline loops: CDR1 MNHEY, CDR2 SVGAGI. The CDR3 extends over 14 amino acids. V shed 10 bases, J shed 1 base, and the junction held 8 bases outside the gene matches. Here the CDR3 DNA reads TGTGCCATCAGGACAGGGTTGCGGAACACTGAAGCTTTCTTT. Amino acid sequence: CAIRTGLRNTEAFF.

The chain joins TRBV7-3 to TRBJ1-2; TRBD1 might be the D (6 bases). V dropped 5 bases and J dropped 6 bases, with 16 bases sitting between them. The V gene's germline CDR1 is SGHTA and CDR2 FQGTGA. This CDR3 is 14 amino acids long. The CDR3 DNA sequence: TGTGCCAGCAGCCCGGGGGCCACGGGCGATGGCTACACCTTC. Its translation is CASSPGATGDGYTF.

This clone was observed a handful of times. The CDR3, as DNA: TGTGCCAGCAGCTTAGACGCGGGAGGGGGAGAGACCCAGTACTTC. Protein sequence: CASSLDAGGGETQYF. The chain employs TRBV7-9 and TRBJ2-5, with TRBD2 matching 9 bases. Germline CDR1 SEHNR, CDR2 FQNEAQ (reference sequence). CDR3 length equals 15 residues. Unmatched junction bases numbered 4, after V lost 1 base and J lost 4 bases.

Only one count was recorded for this clone. The chain uses TRBV19 and TRBJ1-4; the D gene is possibly TRBD1 (5 bases). V lost 5 bases to trimming and J lost 6 bases, with 19 bases between them. This CDR3 is built from 16 residues. CDR1 is LNHDA and CDR2 is SQIVND in the germline V gene (reference sequence). The DNA of the CDR3 is TGTGCCAGTAGTCCCCCTCAGATAAGGGGTGATGAAAAACTGTTTTTT. Translating it yields CASSPPQIRGDEKLFF.

This chain uses TRBV2 with TRBJ1-1, with 9 bases that match TRBD1. The CDR3 runs to 15 residues. Germline lookup yields CDR1 SNHLY and CDR2 FYNNEI. Losses at the gene ends were 3 bases for V and 5 bases for J; bases not matched to a gene: 7. CDR3 region: CASSETGQGRTEAFF. For the CDR3, the DNA is TGTGCCAGCAGTGAGACTGGACAGGGGAGGACTGAAGCTTTCTTT.

The V gene is TRBV15, the J gene TRBJ2-7, with TRBD1 identical over 7 bases. Looked up from germline, CDR1 is LNHNV and CDR2 is YYDKDF (reference sequence). The ends lost 1 base at V and 6 bases at J; junction bases unmatched: 9. CDR3 size: 15 residues. The CDR3 sequence is CATSRGRGPLGEQYF. The CDR3 DNA reads as TGTGCCACCAGCAGAGGTAGGGGGCCTCTCGGCGAGCAGTACTTC.

The chain is built from TRBV29-1 and TRBJ2-3; TRBD2 agrees at 7 bases. This CDR3 region has 13 residues. Germline trimming cut 1 base from V and 4 bases from J; bases unmatched to any gene: 2. Germline V lookup: CDR1 SQVTM, CDR2 ANQGSEA. The CDR3 DNA follows: TGCAGCGTTGAAGGCGGGAGCGCAGATACGCAGTATTTT. Residues: CSVEGGSADTQYF.

The chain has TRBV7-3 and TRBJ2-3, with 11 bases matching TRBD2. The CDR3 runs to 18 residues. In germline, CDR1 is SGHTA, CDR2 FQGTGA. Germline trimming cut 2 bases from V and 4 bases from J; bases unmatched to any gene: 11. The CDR3 DNA sequence: TGTGCCAGCAGCTTATTTGGGGCTAGCGGGAGGTCTGCAGATACGCAGTATTTT. This sequence encodes CASSLFGASGRSADTQYF.

V and J are TRBV30 and TRBJ2-7; D call uncertain. Trimming shortened V by 1 base and J by 3 bases, and 4 bases separated the two germline ends. Germline assignment: CDR1 GTSNPN and CDR2 SVGIG (reference sequence). The CDR3 consists of 11 residues. CDR3: CAWSANYEQYF. In DNA form, the CDR3 reads TGTGCCTGGAGTGCCAACTACGAGCAGTACTTC.

The chain links TRBV2 to TRBJ2-5, with D possibly TRBD2 on 5 matching bases. CDR3 length: 16 residues. Looked up from germline, CDR1 is SNHLY and CDR2 is FYNNEI. V lost 1 base and J lost 0, with 12 bases in between. The CDR3 nucleotides are TGTGCCAGCAGTGAAGGGGTCAGGAGGTACCAAGAGACCCAGTACTTC. It yields the protein CASSEGVRRYQETQYF.

CDR3 residues: CASQTAGGALYEQFF. In nucleotides, the CDR3 is TGTGCCAGCCAAACTGCCGGGGGGGCCCTCTATGAGCAGTTCTTC. The chain links TRBV28 to TRBJ2-1, with 8 bases lining up with TRBD2. The trim removed 8 bases at V and 8 bases at J, leaving 14 bases unmatched. The CDR3 spans 15 residues. Germline V gene lookup returns CDR1 MDHEN and CDR2 SYDVKM.

The chain is built from TRBV28 and TRBJ2-2; the match to TRBD1 covers 10 bases. The J segment lost 7 bases and the V segment lost 5 bases, leaving 7 bases of the junction unmatched. CDR1 is MDHEN and CDR2 is SYDVKM in the germline V gene. This CDR3 is built from 15 residues. Written as DNA, the CDR3 is TGTGCCAGCAGTCGCCGACAGGGGGCAATCGGGGAGCTGTTTTTT. It specifies CASSRRQGAIGELFF.

V is TRBV7-6 and J is TRBJ2-1; 8 bases line up with TRBD2. In germline, CDR1 is SGHVS, CDR2 FNYEAQ. After removal of 5 bases from V and 9 bases from J, the junction contained 15 bases not matched to a gene. The CDR3 consists of 16 residues. This chain's CDR3 is CASSGRALPGGGEQFF. CDR3 nucleotide sequence: TGTGCCAGCAGCGGCCGGGCGCTTCCCGGGGGGGGTGAGCAGTTCTTC.

The CDR3: CASSLYPPRHTDTQYF. CDR3 sequence (DNA): TGTGCCAGCAGCCTGTACCCTCCGAGGCACACAGATACGCAGTATTTT. The V and J genes are TRBV7-8 and TRBJ2-3; the D is unclear. Germline-derived CDR1 and CDR2 are SGHVS and FQNEAQ. This CDR3 is 16 amino acids long. V shed 5 bases and J shed 2 bases, with 17 bases lying between them. Combining the CDR3 with reference TRBV7-8 and TRBJ2-3 gives the whole variable domain GAGVSQSPRYKVAKRGQDVALRCDPISGHVSLFWYQQALGQGPEFLTYFQNEAQLDKSGLPSDRFFAERPEGSVSTLKIQRTQQEDSAVYLCASSLYPPRHTDTQYFGPGTRLTVL.

This clone was detected only once. The J gene is TRBJ2-1, the V gene TRBV28; tentatively, D is TRBD2 (6 bases). Per the germline V gene, CDR1 is MDHEN and CDR2 is SYDVKM. Between the trimmed V and J ends, which lost 4 bases and 9 bases, there was a span of 13 bases. CDR3 length: 13 residues. The CDR3 sequence is CASSSRGTGEQFF. The CDR3 bases are TGTGCCAGCAGTTCGCGCGGGACGGGTGAGCAGTTCTTC.

The table lists this clone with a few counts. The J gene is TRBJ1-5, the V gene TRBV27, with D possibly matching TRBD1 (6 bases). This CDR3 spans 15 amino acids. Per germline, CDR1 MNHEY and CDR2 SMNVEV (reference sequence). V was trimmed by 1 base and J by 3 bases, leaving 10 bases between them. The CDR3 bases are TGTGCCAGCAGTTTATGGGGGGCTAACAATCAGCCCCAGCATTTT. This codes for CASSLWGANNQPQHF.

This clone has a single count. This sequence joins TRBV24-1 and TRBJ2-5, with 11 bases that match TRBD1. Germline V gene sequence: CDR1 KGHDR, CDR2 SFDVKD. This CDR3 is built from 14 residues. After removal of 4 bases from V and 8 bases from J, the junction contained 5 bases not matched to a gene. CDR3: CATSETGQGGTQYF. The CDR3 DNA follows: TGTGCCACCAGTGAGACGGGACAGGGGGGAACCCAGTACTTC.

The rearrangement joins TRBV19 to TRBJ2-3; TRBD2 agrees at 7 bases. This CDR3 has 13 residues. J lost 3 bases, V lost 7 bases, and 4 bases had no gene match. Germline CDR1 is LNHDA and CDR2 is SQIVND (reference sequence). The CDR3: CASKGRGTDTQYF. As DNA, the CDR3 is TGTGCCAGTAAAGGGCGGGGGACAGATACGCAGTATTTT.